This section outlines one T cell receptor (beta chain) sequence together with its context. Its antigen target is currently unknown. No per-base quality is available; no much larger clone lies one base away. TCRbeta CDR3 regions were amplified from genomic DNA using the immunoSEQ Assay, a bias-controlled multiplex PCR. The study's own analysis went as follows. Within the assay, amplification of reference gene primers was used to estimate how many nucleated cells each sample contained. To quantify the absolute abundance of each unique TCRbeta CDR3 rearrangement, sequence reads were collapsed and filtered. For each sample, productive Simpson clonality was calculated as the square root of Simpson's diversity index across productive rearrangements. The table comes from immuneACCESS by way of TCRdb, which keeps in-frame sequences with V and J called. Part of the clones is missing from these tables; in studies checked, under half for an unresolved V gene and the rest for unknown reasons. The V and J calls and the clone size are those of that table, but D and trimming were determined from the DNA. The table for this sample lists about 81,000 clones; almost 90% of them were counted only once. The top ten constitute about 4.8% of the sample.

The data originate from a study of blood T cell repertoires in COVID-19 (dated by TCRdb to the early 2020s). Study-level background: Samples covering the acute and convalescent phases of COVID-19 were provided by collaborators in the United States, Italy and Spain. The material from the prospective study consisted of cDNA or gDNA derived from T cells, B-cell-depleted T cells, or PBMCs. Where HLA class I and class II types were available, the types were taken from metadata supplied by the sample provider, not from assay-based typing. Subjects who had been exposed to COVID-19, were actively infected with it, or had recovered from it provided the deeply sampled blood TCRbeta repertoires that made up the dataset. The repertoires were released in a freely available public database meant as a resource for research on the immune response to SARS-CoV-2. Nearly every sample came with metadata listing a de-identified subject ID, COVID-19 status, age in years and sex. The samples were drawn from the first 160 participants of the ongoing ImmuneRACE study and from 950 to 1,500 subjects provided by 6 global collaborators. Paper-wide results and their limitations: The quantity of clinical and demographic metadata differed by source and by participant and was supplied without curation.

Each collaborating institution followed its own protocols to collect whole blood in K2EDTA tubes. For TCRbeta analysis, collaborators shipped samples in one of three forms: frozen whole blood, isolated PBMCs, or DNA extracted from either of those sample types. The source of this sequence is a woman aged 80 or older with acute or convalescent COVID-19. The specimen was peripheral blood.

The CDR3 reads CASSQNGQGNGYTF. The nucleotide sequence is TGTGCCAGCTCACAAAACGGACAGGGAAATGGCTACACCTTC. This receptor chain uses TRBV18 and TRBJ1-2; 8 middle bases align to TRBD1. Its CDR3 holds 14 amino acids, cysteine through phenylalanine. Just the 42-base CDR3 DNA is kept, in frame starting at base 1. At the junction V is shortened by 4 bases and J by 6 bases; bases outside the gene matches: 7. Taken from the germline V gene, the CDR1 and CDR2 loops are KGHSH and LQKENI. The full variable domain, with segments outside the CDR3 supplied by the reference TRBV18 and TRBJ1-2 proteins, appears as NAGVMQNPRHLVRRRGQEARLRCSPMKGHSHVYWYRQLPEEGLKFMVYLQKENIIDESGMPKERFSAEFPKEGPSILRIQQVVRGDSAAYFCASSQNGQGNGYTFGSGTRLTVV.